Sequencing of this T cell receptor (beta chain) was carried out in a study of T-cell memory formation after mild COVID-19. CDR1 and CDR2 (germline): GTSNPN, SVGIG (reference sequence). The CDR3 has 15 amino acids. V trimming: 5 bases; J trimming: 4 bases; junction bases outside the gene matches: 12. 5'RACE with constant-segment primers yielded barcoded, UMI-tagged TCR alpha and TCR beta cDNA libraries. TCRdb itself ran the 5' RACE reads through MiXCR, one entry per CDR3 protein. The sample has approximately 570,000 distinct CDR3 sequences; about a sixth are singletons. The sample was PBMCs or a T cell subset sorted from them (not recorded which). V and J are TRBV30 and TRBJ2-3; the match to TRBD2 covers 7 bases. This TCR was recovered from an adult woman who had mild COVID-19 (a few samples of this study predate the infection). Cell type and time point are not known. CDR3 nucleotide sequence: TGTGCCTGGGACCTTGGTCGGGGGGTTTCAGATACGCAGTATTTT. Translation: CAWDLGRGVSDTQYF. The full variable domain, rest sourced from reference TRBV30 and TRBJ2-3, is SQTIHQWPATLVQPVGSPLSLECTVEGTSNPNLYWYRQAAGRGLQLLFYSVGIGQISSEVPQNLSASRPQDRQFILSSKKLLLSDSGFYLCAWDLGRGVSDTQYFGPGTRLTVL.